The 31 T cell receptor beta chains presented below share a single source sample, sequenced in a study of T cell repertoires in cytomegalovirus infection. TCRdb independently ran MiXCR on the reads; one entry per CDR3 protein. This table holds some 600,000 distinct CDR3 sequences, roughly 24% found once. Sequencing was carried out using CD8+ T cells from PBMCs. The receptor set was obtained from a human donor in good health (CMV status not recorded). Some clones in this sample may be carry-over from other donors' samples.

The J gene is TRBJ1-5, the V gene TRBV19, with D perhaps TRBD1 (5 bases). The V and J ends lost 0 bases and 0 bases respectively, with 6 bases between them. The CDR3 spans 15 residues. CDR1 and CDR2 (germline): LNHDA, SQIVND (reference sequence). The chain's CDR3 is CASSIDDSSNQPQHF. DNA for the CDR3: TGTGCCAGTAGTATAGATGACAGTAGCAATCAGCCCCAGCATTTT.

The J gene is TRBJ1-3, the V gene TRBV6-6; D gene unclear. Germline V gene lookup returns CDR1 MNHNY and CDR2 SVGAGI (reference sequence). V gave up 10 bases and J gave up 7 bases, with 17 bases separating them. The CDR3 runs to 13 residues. The CDR3: CANKDLVSNTIYF. The CDR3 nucleotides read TGTGCCAACAAAGACCTGGTTTCGAACACCATATATTTT.

The CDR3 protein is CASSSTPTGADTQYF. DNA of the CDR3: TGTGCCAGCAGTTCAACTCCGACAGGGGCGGATACGCAGTATTTT. The rearrangement uses TRBV6-2 or TRBV6-3 and TRBJ2-3; 8 bases map to TRBD1. With V trimmed by 4 bases and J by 6 bases, 9 bases remained unmatched. Germline loops: CDR1 MNHEY, CDR2 SVGEGT. There are 15 residues in the CDR3.

In this sample, this clonotype turned up many times. This chain joins TRBV7-2 and TRBJ2-3; tentative D call: TRBD1 (5 bases). CDR3 size: 16 residues. V was shortened by 0 bases and J by 0 bases, with 10 bases between the two germline ends. The V gene's germline CDR1 is SGHTA and CDR2 FQGNSA. CDR3 sequence: CASSLARQGSTDTQYF. The CDR3, as DNA: TGTGCCAGCAGCTTAGCGCGCCAGGGAAGCACAGATACGCAGTATTTT.

The chain couples TRBV27 to TRBJ2-3; tentative D call: TRBD1 (6 bases). The CDR3 runs 16 residues. V was shortened by 8 bases and J by 1 base, with 19 bases between the two germline ends. Germline-derived CDR1 and CDR2 are MNHEY and SMNVEV (reference sequence). This CDR3 is CASYRRGRLGTDTQYF. The DNA of the CDR3 is TGTGCCAGCTATCGCAGGGGACGCCTCGGCACAGATACGCAGTATTTT.

J is TRBJ1-1 and V is TRBV19; D possibly corresponds to TRBD1 (6 bases). CDR1 is LNHDA and CDR2 is SQIVND in the germline V gene (reference sequence). There are 13 residues in the CDR3. The V end was cut by 3 bases, the J end by 6 bases, with 11 bases between. CDR3 residues: CASSILRGAEAFF. CDR3 sequence (DNA): TGTGCCAGTAGTATTCTTAGGGGGGCTGAAGCTTTCTTT.

There are many counts of this clonotype. The gene calls are TRBV7-9 and TRBJ2-1; 7 bases align to TRBD1. The CDR3 is made up of 15 amino acids. The germline V gene encodes CDR1 SEHNR and CDR2 FQNEAQ (reference sequence). V gave up 5 bases and J gave up 4 bases; unmatched junction bases: 8. The CDR3 protein is CASSIDRVEYNEQFF. The CDR3 coding sequence is TGTGCCAGCAGCATAGACAGGGTGGAGTACAATGAGCAGTTCTTC.

This clonotype was seen more than once but under ten times. V is TRBV28 and J is TRBJ1-5, with D possibly matching TRBD1 (5 bases). Germline lookup yields CDR1 MDHEN and CDR2 SYDVKM. With 5 bases removed from V and 0 bases from J, the gap between germline ends came to 17 bases. The CDR3 spans 17 residues. For the CDR3, the DNA is TGTGCCAGCAGTCTCCACAGGATACGGTATAGCAATCAGCCCCAGCATTTT. Translation gives CASSLHRIRYSNQPQHF.

The chain carries TRBV19 and TRBJ2-1; D not certain. In germline, CDR1 is LNHDA, CDR2 SQIVND (reference sequence). CDR3 length: 11 amino acids. Trimming took off 8 bases at V and 6 bases at J, with 8 bases between the two ends. The CDR3 here is CASFTGNEQFF. The CDR3 DNA follows: TGTGCCAGTTTTACGGGCAATGAGCAGTTCTTC.

The chain couples TRBV5-1 to TRBJ1-1, with D perhaps TRBD1 (5 bases). Germline CDR1 reads SGHRS; CDR2 reads YFSETQ. The CDR3 totals 16 residues. With 4 bases removed from V and 1 base from J, the gap between germline ends came to 17 bases. CDR3 amino acids: CASSGLAGFGNTEAFF. The CDR3 DNA reads TGCGCCAGCAGCGGATTAGCAGGGTTTGGGAACACTGAAGCTTTCTTT. Full variable domain (outside the CDR3, taken from reference TRBV5-1 and TRBJ1-1): KAGVTQTPRYLIKTRGQQVTLSCSPISGHRSVSWYQQTPGQGLQFLFEYFSETQRNKGNFPGRFSGRQFSNSRSEMNVSTLELGDSALYLCASSGLAGFGNTEAFFGQGTRLTVV.

Comments on this clonotype: A much larger clone differs by one base, so this may be a read error. The chain combines TRBV28 with TRBJ2-3; D unclear. This CDR3 is 13 amino acids long. Germline V gene lookup returns CDR1 MDHEN and CDR2 SYDVKM. The germline V and J ends were trimmed by 10 bases and 6 bases, with 17 bases remaining between them. The CDR3 DNA follows: TGTGCCAACAGCCTTAGATCATGGGATACGCAGTATTTT. This gives the protein CANSLRSWDTQYF.

DNA of the CDR3: TGCGCCAGCAGCCAAGAAGGAGCGGGGGGGCTGGCAGATACGCAGTATTTT. This encodes CASSQEGAGGLADTQYF. The rearrangement uses TRBV4-1 and TRBJ2-3; TRBD2 matches at 10 bases. Trimming took 0 bases from V and 4 from J; bases not matched to a gene: 7. The CDR3 length is 17 residues. Germline V gene sequence: CDR1 MGHRA, CDR2 YSYEKL.

This clonotype was seen only a few times. This chain uses TRBV13 with TRBJ1-1; possibly TRBD1 for D (5 bases). Looked up from germline, CDR1 is PRHDT and CDR2 is FYEKMQ (reference sequence). The CDR3 extends over 14 amino acids. Trimming cost V 5 bases and J 4 bases, with 14 bases left between them. This CDR3 reads CASSPRQSSTEAFF. Here the CDR3 DNA reads TGTGCCAGCAGCCCACGACAGAGTAGCACTGAAGCTTTCTTT.

Points on this clonotype: This may arise from a read error, as a much more abundant clone is one base away. The chain recombines TRBV6-1 with TRBJ2-1, with D uncertain. The CDR3 length is 15 residues. Germline lookup yields CDR1 MNHNS and CDR2 SASEGT. In DNA form, the CDR3 reads TGTGTCAGCACCCGTGAGCTCAACTCCTACAATGAGCAGTTCTTC. This sequence encodes CVSTRELNSYNEQFF.

In regard to this clonotype: This may be a read error: a much more frequent sequence differs by one nucleotide. The chain recombines TRBV12-3 or TRBV12-4 with TRBJ1-2; D is uncertain. V was shortened by 3 bases and J by 0 bases, with 8 bases between the two germline ends. The CDR3 runs to 14 residues. Here the CDR3 reads CASSLIDTNYGYTF. The CDR3 coding sequence is TGTGCCAGCAGTTTGATTGACACTAACTATGGCTACACCTTC.

V usage is TRBV10-3 and J usage is TRBJ2-3, with 9 bases fitting TRBD2. Germline-derived CDR1 and CDR2 are ENHRY and SYGVKD. V trimming: 6 bases; J trimming: 6 bases; junction bases outside the gene matches: 13. The CDR3 covers 16 residues. DNA for the CDR3: TGTGCCATCAGGCTGACTAGCGGACCTACGAGGGATACGCAGTATTTT. Translating it yields CAIRLTSGPTRDTQYF.

The sample holds many counts of this clonotype. The CDR3 sequence: CASSYFTYNEQFF. CDR3 bases: TGTGCCAGCAGTTACTTTACCTACAATGAGCAGTTCTTC. This chain connects TRBV6-2 or TRBV6-3 to TRBJ2-1; D is ambiguous. Germline values: CDR1 MNHEY, CDR2 SVGEGT. V was shortened by 1 base and J by 2 bases, with 3 bases between the two germline ends. This CDR3 has 13 amino acids.

V usage is TRBV20-1 and J usage is TRBJ1-2; D is unresolved. The CDR3 loop spans 12 amino acids. Trimming pared 6 bases from V and 3 bases from J, leaving 11 bases between. CDR1 is DFQATT and CDR2 is SNEGSKA in the germline V gene (reference sequence). DNA for the CDR3: TGCAGTGCGCTGTCATGGGACTATGGCTACACCTTC. Protein sequence: CSALSWDYGYTF.

This clonotype was seen only a few times. This chain links TRBV5-1 with TRBJ1-1; a weak D match, TRBD1 (5 bases). With 0 bases removed from V and 7 bases from J, the gap between germline ends came to 10 bases. This CDR3 spans 13 amino acids. Germline values: CDR1 SGHRS, CDR2 YFSETQ. The CDR3 loop reads CASSLENGGEAFF. CDR3 DNA sequence: TGCGCCAGCAGCTTGGAAAACGGGGGTGAAGCTTTCTTT.

There are many counts of this clonotype. CDR3 amino acids: CASSLQGQTYEQYF. In nucleotides, the CDR3 is TGTGCCAGCAGCTTGCAGGGACAGACCTACGAGCAGTACTTC. The chain combines TRBV7-2 with TRBJ2-7; 7 bases line up with TRBD1. V shed 3 bases and J 2 bases; nucleotides not matched to a gene: 4. The CDR3 runs 14 residues. Looked up from germline, CDR1 is SGHTA and CDR2 is FQGNSA.

This clonotype was seen only a few times. This rearrangement joins TRBV7-2 to TRBJ2-2; 12 positions match TRBD2. The CDR3 length is 17 residues. V lost 2 bases to trimming and J lost 0 bases; unmatched junction nucleotides: 1. Germline-derived CDR1 and CDR2 are SGHTA and FQGNSA. CDR3 amino acids: CASSLSSGGANTGELFF. The CDR3 DNA sequence: TGTGCCAGCAGCTTATCTAGCGGGGGGGCGAACACCGGGGAGCTGTTTTTT.

This clonotype was seen repeatedly, ten times or more. The V gene is TRBV28, the J gene TRBJ2-7; the D is unclear. V lost 5 bases to trimming and J lost 2 bases, with 16 bases between them. This CDR3 is 15 amino acids long. The germline gives CDR1 MDHEN, CDR2 SYDVKM. CDR3 DNA: TGTGCCAGCAGTCCACTCAGCGCCCCAACCTACGAGCAGTACGTC. Its protein product is CASSPLSAPTYEQYV.

This clonotype was found a few times. The V call is TRBV12-3 or TRBV12-4, the J call TRBJ2-1; 8 bases agree with TRBD2. This CDR3 has 16 amino acids. The V segment lost 5 bases and the J segment 3 bases; nucleotides outside the gene matches: 9. The CDR3 spells CASSPRGGLYYNEQFF. In DNA form, the CDR3 reads TGTGCCAGCAGTCCCCGGGGGGGCCTATACTACAATGAGCAGTTCTTC.

The CDR3 is CASSGTGFGETQYF. DNA of the CDR3: TGTGCCAGCAGCGGGACAGGGTTTGGGGAGACCCAGTACTTC. The rearrangement links TRBV6-5 to TRBJ2-5; 9 bases are a match to TRBD1. The CDR3 covers 14 residues. With V trimmed by 6 bases and J by 5 bases, 7 bases remained unmatched. Germline V gene data show CDR1 as MNHEY and CDR2 as SVGAGI.

This sequence joins TRBV7-4 and TRBJ2-1; TRBD1 is a possible D gene (6 bases). CDR1 is SGHVT and CDR2 is SQSDAQ in the germline V gene. V gave up 8 bases and J gave up 7 bases, with 15 bases separating them. This CDR3 is 13 amino acids long. This CDR3 is CASFYGGVNEQFF. The DNA for the CDR3 is TGTGCCAGCTTCTATGGGGGCGTGAATGAGCAGTTCTTC. Full variable domain (outside the CDR3, taken from reference TRBV7-4 and TRBJ2-1): GAGVSQSPRYKVAKRGRDVALRCDSISGHVTLYWYRQTLGQGSEVLTYSQSDAQRDKSGRPSGRFSAERPERSVSTLKIQRTEQGDSAVYLCASFYGGVNEQFFGPGTRLTVL.

This clonotype was seen more than once but under ten times. The rearrangement uses TRBV19 and TRBJ2-1; D possibly corresponds to TRBD2 (5 bases). The germline gives CDR1 LNHDA, CDR2 SQIVND (reference sequence). Trimming removed 3 bases at V and 4 bases at J, with 13 bases between. This CDR3 region has 15 residues. The CDR3 sequence: CASSISAEGYNEQFF. The CDR3 DNA reads TGTGCCAGTAGTATTAGCGCAGAAGGGTACAATGAGCAGTTCTTC.

The chain has TRBV28 and TRBJ1-4; possibly TRBD1 for D (5 bases). The CDR3 runs to 16 residues. V was shortened by 5 bases and J by 7 bases, with 20 bases between the two germline ends. Germline CDR1 MDHEN, CDR2 SYDVKM. CDR3 residues: CASSPGIRVGAEKLFF. CDR3 DNA sequence: TGTGCCAGCAGTCCCGGGATCAGGGTTGGGGCTGAAAAACTGTTTTTT.

This clonotype was recorded a few times. One end of the junction is discordant with germline, which a read error may explain. This chain links TRBV5-6 with TRBJ2-7, with TRBD1 matching over 8 bases. The CDR3 has 13 amino acids. Per germline, CDR1 SGHDT and CDR2 YYEEEE. The CDR3 sequence: CASSSRLDRVILF. For the CDR3, the DNA is TGTGCCAGCAGCTCCAGATTGGACAGGGTGATCCTTTTC.

This clonotype was recorded a few times. The chain carries TRBV24-1 and TRBJ2-5, with 9 bases aligning to TRBD1. The germline gives CDR1 KGHDR, CDR2 SFDVKD. The J segment lost 1 base and the V segment lost 3 bases, leaving 8 bases of the junction unmatched. The CDR3 has 17 amino acids. This chain's CDR3 is CATSDGPGQGLQETQYF. DNA for the CDR3: TGTGCCACCAGTGATGGACCGGGACAGGGACTCCAAGAGACCCAGTACTTC.

This clonotype occurred many times. The chain joins TRBV7-9 to TRBJ1-1; D not resolved. This CDR3 has 15 residues. Germline V gene lookup returns CDR1 SEHNR and CDR2 FQNEAQ (reference sequence). The germline V and J ends were trimmed by 4 bases and 2 bases, with 14 bases remaining between them. The CDR3 DNA sequence: TGTGCCAGCAGCTCCGAGGTAGGGCTTAACACTGAAGCTTTCTTT. Translating gives CASSSEVGLNTEAFF. Variable domain in full (rest from reference TRBV7-9 and TRBJ1-1): DTGVSQNPRHKITKRGQNVTFRCDPISEHNRLYWYRQTLGQGPEFLTYFQNEAQLEKSRLLSDRFSAERPKGSFSTLEIQRTEQGDSAMYLCASSSEVGLNTEAFFGQGTRLTVV.

V usage is TRBV20-1 and J usage is TRBJ2-1; 7 bases fit TRBD1. Germline CDR1 and CDR2: DFQATT and SNEGSKA (reference sequence). CDR3 length equals 12 residues. The junction had 3 bases not matched to a gene; V was cut back by 6 bases and J by 4 bases. CDR3 residues: CSAGQRYNEQFF. The CDR3 DNA reads TGCAGTGCGGGACAGAGATACAATGAGCAGTTCTTC.